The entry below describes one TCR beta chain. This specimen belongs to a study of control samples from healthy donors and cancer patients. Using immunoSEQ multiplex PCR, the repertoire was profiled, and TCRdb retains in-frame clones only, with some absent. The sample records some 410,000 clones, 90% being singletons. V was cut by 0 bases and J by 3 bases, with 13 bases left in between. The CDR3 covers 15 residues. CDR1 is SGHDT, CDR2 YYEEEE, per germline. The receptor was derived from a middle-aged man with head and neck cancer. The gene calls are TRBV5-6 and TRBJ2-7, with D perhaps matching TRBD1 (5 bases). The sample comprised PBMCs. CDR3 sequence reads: CASSLGGLRGYEQYF. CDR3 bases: TGTGCCAGCAGCTTGGGGGGCCTCCGAGGCTACGAGCAGTACTTC.